These 22 T cell receptor beta chains originate from one sample sequenced in a study of cytomegalovirus exposure and HLA in healthy donors (dated by TCRdb to 2016 to 2017). Libraries were constructed by the immunoSEQ multiplex PCR assay. The multiplex PCR relied on a mix of 60 forward primers for TCR Vbeta segments and 13 reverse primers for TCR Jbeta segments. TCRdb stores this immuneACCESS table with in-frame sequences only. Part of the clones is absent; in the studies checked, under half of the shortfall reflects unresolved V genes, and no reason is known for the rest. In all, the sample holds about 170,000 clones, and 60% to 85% of those were seen once. 3% to 3.5% of the sample is taken by the ten largest. Sequencing used PBMCs. The origin of the receptors is a woman aged 50 to 60 in good health and CMV-seropositive.

The chain employs TRBV30 and TRBJ1-1; 7 bases line up with TRBD1. V lost 2 bases, J lost 0 bases, and 6 bases stayed unmatched. CDR3 length equals 15 residues. CDR1 and CDR2 from the germline V gene are GTSNPN and SVGIG (reference sequence). CDR3 loop: CAWSSSGTVNTEAFF. The CDR3 bases are TGTGCCTGGAGTTCTTCCGGGACAGTGAACACTGAAGCTTTCTTT.

V gene TRBV15 combines with J gene TRBJ2-1; perhaps TRBD2 as D (6 bases). This CDR3 region has 14 residues. The germline V gene encodes CDR1 LNHNV and CDR2 YYDKDF (reference sequence). V lost 3 bases, J lost 9 bases, and 15 bases lay in between. The CDR3 coding sequence is TGTGCCACCAGCAGCGGGTCTGGGGGGACTGAGCAGTTCTTC. Protein product: CATSSGSGGTEQFF.

About this clone itself: The junction and the germline gene differ at one end; a read error may be behind it. V is TRBV2 and J is TRBJ2-2; D might be TRBD2 (5 bases). CDR1 is SNHLY and CDR2 is FYNNEI in the germline V gene. The CDR3 runs to 15 residues. The CDR3 loop reads CASSWRASDTRELFF. CDR3 bases: TGTGCCAGCAGTTGGCGGGCCAGCGACACCAGGGAGCTGTTTTTT.

The J gene is TRBJ1-5, the V gene TRBV11-2, with D tentatively TRBD1 (6 bases). The CDR3 spans 13 residues. Deletions cut 3 bases from V and 4 bases from J, with 7 bases between. Per germline, CDR1 SGHAT and CDR2 FQNNGV. The CDR3 DNA reads TGTGCCAGCAGCTTGGACAGAAATCAGCCCCAGCATTTT. Its translation is CASSLDRNQPQHF.

The chain combines TRBV30 with TRBJ2-5, with unresolved D. The CDR3 contains 13 residues. Trimming shortened V by 3 bases and J by 0 bases, and 8 bases separated the two germline ends. The germline V gene encodes CDR1 GTSNPN and CDR2 SVGIG (reference sequence). The CDR3 nucleotides are TGTGCCTGGAGGCGTAGCAACCAAGAGACCCAGTACTTC. It is translated as CAWRRSNQETQYF.

J is TRBJ2-3 and V is TRBV7-2, with 7 bases that match TRBD2. V lost 3 bases, J lost 2 bases, and 5 bases stayed unmatched. Germline assignment: CDR1 SGHTA and CDR2 FQGNSA. The CDR3 is made up of 15 amino acids. Here the CDR3 reads CASSLSGAYTDTQYF. The CDR3 DNA reads as TGTGCCAGCAGCTTGAGCGGGGCTTACACAGATACGCAGTATTTT. Drawing the rest from reference TRBV7-2 and TRBJ2-3, the complete variable domain is GAGVSQSPSNKVTEKGKDVELRCDPISGHTALYWYRQSLGQGLEFLIYFQGNSAPDKSGLPSDRFSAERTGGSVSTLTIQRTQQEDSAVYLCASSLSGAYTDTQYFGPGTRLTVL.

The chain carries TRBV19 and TRBJ1-1; 8 bases are a match to TRBD1. The V segment lost 5 bases and the J segment 7 bases; nucleotides outside the gene matches: 12. The CDR3 has 15 amino acids. Germline-derived CDR1 and CDR2 are LNHDA and SQIVND (reference sequence). The DNA of the CDR3 is TGTGCCAGTAGTGAGGGAGACAGGGGATGGAATGAAGCTTTCTTT. Residues: CASSEGDRGWNEAFF.

This sequence joins TRBV15 and TRBJ2-7, with TRBD2 identical over 11 bases. V lost 1 base, J lost 4 bases, and 3 bases stayed unmatched. The CDR3 extends over 15 amino acids. Looked up from germline, CDR1 is LNHNV and CDR2 is YYDKDF (reference sequence). CDR3 DNA: TGTGCCACCAGCAGAGGGGGACTAGCGGAATACGAGCAGTACTTC. Its translation: CATSRGGLAEYEQYF.

The V call is TRBV9, the J call TRBJ1-1; D gene unclear. This CDR3 is built from 14 residues. Germline V CDR1 and CDR2: SGDLS, YYNGEE. The V end lost 6 bases, the J end lost 2 bases, and 14 bases lay between the germline ends. The CDR3: CASTLQATNTEAFF. In DNA, the CDR3 is TGTGCCAGCACCCTTCAGGCAACCAACACTGAAGCTTTCTTT.

This clone was seen only a few times. The rearrangement uses TRBV19 and TRBJ2-3; tentative D call: TRBD2 (6 bases). This CDR3 has 14 amino acids. The ends were cut back, 3 bases at V and 5 bases at J, with 12 bases in the middle. Germline V gene sequence: CDR1 LNHDA, CDR2 SQIVND (reference sequence). CDR3: CASSMGEVGDTQYF. The CDR3 nucleotides read TGTGCCAGTAGTATGGGGGAGGTCGGAGATACGCAGTATTTT. Based on the CDR3 plus reference TRBV19 and TRBJ2-3, the full variable domain is DGGITQSPKYLFRKEGQNVTLSCEQNLNHDAMYWYRQDPGQGLRLIYYSQIVNDFQKGDIAEGYSVSREKKESFPLTVTSAQKNPTAFYLCASSMGEVGDTQYFGPGTRLTVL.

The gene calls are TRBV28 and TRBJ1-4; 8 positions agree with TRBD1. With 6 bases clipped from V and 4 bases from J, the junction kept 4 bases outside the gene matches. The germline V gene encodes CDR1 MDHEN and CDR2 SYDVKM. The CDR3 contains 14 residues. The CDR3 DNA reads as TGTGCCAGCAGGGGGACAGGATATAATGAAAAACTGTTTTTT. Amino acids: CASRGTGYNEKLFF.

Note on this clone: Within the sample, other DNA sequences also encode this same CDR3. In DNA, the CDR3 is TGCGCCAGCAGCTTGGAACAGGGTCCCTACAATGAGCAGTTCTTC. This gives the protein CASSLEQGPYNEQFF. V is TRBV5-1 and J is TRBJ2-1, with D perhaps TRBD1 (6 bases). Germline V gene lookup returns CDR1 SGHRS and CDR2 YFSETQ. The CDR3 length is 15 residues. Trimming took 0 bases from V and 2 from J, leaving 9 bases between them.

J is TRBJ1-2 and V is TRBV7-2; D gene unclear. CDR1 and CDR2 (germline): SGHTA, FQGNSA. Trimming stripped 2 bases from V and 4 bases from J, with 17 bases between. CDR3 length equals 16 residues. The CDR3 loop is CASSLRPTTTSYGYTF. Here the CDR3 DNA reads TGTGCCAGCAGCTTAAGGCCGACAACCACTAGCTATGGCTACACCTTC.

The genes are TRBV5-1 and TRBJ2-1; TRBD2 is a possible D gene (6 bases). From germline, CDR1 is SGHRS and CDR2 YFSETQ. The CDR3 totals 15 residues. Trimming left V 1 base short and J 2 bases short, with 10 bases between. The CDR3 DNA sequence: TGCGCCAGCAGCTTGACTAGCCCTACCTACAATGAGCAGTTCTTC. Amino acid sequence: CASSLTSPTYNEQFF.

J is TRBJ1-2 and V is TRBV2, with 7 bases aligning to TRBD1. CDR3 length equals 13 residues. V trimming: 4 bases; J trimming: 7 bases; junction bases outside the gene matches: 6. The germline V gene encodes CDR1 SNHLY and CDR2 FYNNEI. CDR3 sequence reads: CASSGQGTGGYTF. Written as DNA, the CDR3 is TGTGCCAGCAGTGGACAGGGCACTGGTGGCTACACCTTC.

This chain joins TRBV19 and TRBJ1-2; tentatively, D is TRBD1 (6 bases). The CDR3 covers 16 residues. Deletions cut 1 base from V and 8 bases from J, with 20 bases between. The germline CDR1 and CDR2 sequences are LNHDA and SQIVND (reference sequence). The CDR3 region has the DNA TGTGCCAGTAGTATAGGCCCTACGGGACAAAGAGGCGGCTACACCTTC. It codes for CASSIGPTGQRGGYTF.

The J gene is TRBJ2-3, the V gene TRBV9, with 14 bases matching TRBD2. This CDR3 contains 18 residues. V shed 0 bases and J 3 bases; nucleotides not matched to a gene: 6. The germline CDR1 and CDR2 sequences are SGDLS and YYNGEE. The DNA for the CDR3 is TGTGCCAGCAGCGTAGACGCGACTAGCGGGGGGGCGACAGATACGCAGTATTTT. Translation gives CASSVDATSGGATDTQYF.

This clone was detected only once. This rearrangement joins TRBV9 to TRBJ2-1, with 13 bases lining up with TRBD2. This CDR3 is built from 16 residues. J was trimmed by 6 bases and V by 2 bases; bases with no gene match: 5. Germline V gene data show CDR1 as SGDLS and CDR2 as YYNGEE. CDR3 coding DNA: TGTGCCAGCAGCGTTTCCGGACTAGCGGGAGCCAATGAGCAGTTCTTC. The encoded protein is CASSVSGLAGANEQFF.

The CDR3 sequence: CASRGQGAADTQYF. CDR3 sequence (DNA): TGTGCCAGCAGAGGACAGGGGGCCGCAGATACGCAGTATTTT. This sequence joins TRBV28 and TRBJ2-3, with 11 positions matching TRBD1. CDR1 is MDHEN and CDR2 is SYDVKM in the germline V gene. This CDR3 is 14 amino acids long. The J segment lost 4 bases and the V segment lost 6 bases, leaving 3 bases of the junction unmatched.

The V and J genes are TRBV5-1 and TRBJ2-7; 9 bases match TRBD2. The CDR3 runs 19 residues. The V gene's germline CDR1 is SGHRS and CDR2 YFSETQ. V dropped 0 bases and J dropped 3; count of bases not matched to a gene: 16. This chain's CDR3 is CASSLATVGQWRGGYEQYF. CDR3 coding DNA: TGCGCCAGCAGCTTGGCAACGGTGGGACAATGGCGGGGGGGCTACGAGCAGTACTTC.

This clone was recorded a few times. The chain has TRBV4-2 and TRBJ2-1, with D perhaps TRBD1 (7 bases). Trimming took 1 base from V and 10 from J, leaving 20 bases between them. This CDR3 spans 16 amino acids. Germline CDR1 is LGHNA and CDR2 is YNFKEQ. The CDR3 sequence is CASSQGGDSYRGEQFF. The DNA for the CDR3 is TGTGCCAGCAGCCAAGGGGGGGACTCATACAGGGGAGAGCAGTTCTTC.

The chain employs TRBV7-8 and TRBJ2-5; 12 nucleotides match TRBD1. CDR3 length equals 17 residues. V lost 1 base and J lost 4; bases outside the gene matches: 7. Germline V CDR1 and CDR2: SGHVS, FQNEAQ. CDR3 region: CASSLGAGQGAPETQYF. CDR3 nucleotides: TGTGCCAGCAGCTTAGGGGCGGGACAGGGGGCCCCAGAGACCCAGTACTTC.